The 22 T cell receptor beta chains listed next were all sequenced from one sample in a study of OX40 agonist ivuxolimab in advanced cancers. The method was immunoSEQ multiplex PCR; TCRdb's version includes in-frame clones alone and lacks a portion of them. The repertoire holds tens of thousands of clones, with 88% as singletons. This sample comprised CD4+ or CD8+ T cells sorted from blood, obtained in a trial of the OX40 agonist ivuxolimab. The receptors stem from an adult with an advanced solid tumor such as melanoma, head and neck, liver or kidney cancer.

The CDR3 coding sequence is TGTGCCAGCAGCTTGGGTTGGGACACCTACGAGCAGTACTTC. It specifies CASSLGWDTYEQYF. This chain uses TRBV5-8 with TRBJ2-5, with D perhaps TRBD1 (6 bases). The J call may be mistaken, given a closer DNA end match to TRBJ2-7. Germline CDR1 is SGHTS and CDR2 is YDEGEE. The CDR3 loop spans 14 amino acids.

The chain has TRBV7-2 and TRBJ2-7; D may correspond to TRBD1 or TRBD2 (7 bases each). The CDR3 runs to 16 residues. Germline CDR1 and CDR2: SGHTA and FQGNSA. V lost 0 bases, J lost 2 bases, and 14 bases lay in between. The DNA of the CDR3 is TGTGCCAGCAGCTTAGCGGGTGCAGGGGGGGCCTACGAGCAGTACTTC. Amino acid sequence: CASSLAGAGGAYEQYF.

The chain recombines TRBV6-5 with TRBJ1-2; unclear D gene. Germline V lookup: CDR1 MNHEY, CDR2 SVGAGI. The CDR3 has 12 amino acids. V lost 5 bases, J lost 8 bases, and 12 bases lay in between. The CDR3 bases are TGTGCCAGCAGTCCAATCGAAGGGGGCTACACCTTC. Protein sequence: CASSPIEGGYTF.

Details on this clone: Distinct nucleotide sequences in the sample also encode this CDR3. The chain uses TRBV29-1 and TRBJ2-2; TRBD2 is a possible D gene (7 bases). Trimming took off 5 bases at V and 5 bases at J, with 24 bases between the two ends. This CDR3 contains 17 residues. CDR1 is SQVTM, CDR2 ANQGSEA, per germline. The DNA of the CDR3 is TGCAGCGTTCCAGGCCCAGGGAGGGGGGTAGATACCGGGGAGCTGTTTTTT. Amino acids: CSVPGPGRGVDTGELFF.

Of note for this clone: The conserved closing phenylalanine or tryptophan is absent in this CDR3, likely reflecting a read error. J is TRBJ1-6 and V is TRBV23-1; tentatively, D is TRBD1 (5 bases). TRBV23-1 is marked as an open reading frame, function uncertain. The CDR3 runs to 18 residues. V lost 4 bases and J 0 bases, leaving 16 bases between the germline ends. The CDR3 is CASSLPTALSSYNSPLHL. The CDR3 DNA is TGCGCCAGCAGTCTCCCGACAGCCCTGAGCTCCTATAATTCACCCCTCCACCTT.

In nucleotides, the CDR3 is TGTGCCAGCACCCGACTAGCGGCGGGGGAGACCCAGTACTTC. This codes for CASTRLAAGETQYF. The chain uses TRBV7-8 and TRBJ2-5, with TRBD2 identical over 9 bases. CDR1 is SGHVS and CDR2 is FQNEAQ in the germline V gene. The CDR3 is 14 amino acids. The junction had 8 bases not matched to a gene; V was cut back by 7 bases and J by 5 bases.

The V gene is TRBV5-1, the J gene TRBJ2-5; 7 nucleotides match TRBD2. The V segment lost 6 bases and the J segment 2 bases; nucleotides outside the gene matches: 7. CDR1 is SGHRS and CDR2 is YFSETQ in the germline V gene. This CDR3 region has 14 residues. CDR3 sequence (DNA): TGCGCCAGCAAAGTAACAGCGGGGCAAGAGACCCAGTACTTC. This encodes CASKVTAGQETQYF.

The J gene is TRBJ1-1, the V gene TRBV5-1; D might be TRBD1 (6 bases). The CDR3 has 13 amino acids. From germline, CDR1 is SGHRS and CDR2 YFSETQ. This chain's CDR3 is CATSQGTNTEAFF. The CDR3 DNA is TGCGCGACATCCCAGGGGACGAACACTGAAGCTTTCTTT. Combining the CDR3 with reference TRBV5-1 and TRBJ1-1 gives the whole variable domain KAGVTQTPRYLIKTRGQQVTLSCSPISGHRSVSWYQQTPGQGLQFLFEYFSETQRNKGNFPGRFSGRQFSNSRSEMNVSTLELGDSALYLCATSQGTNTEAFFGQGTRLTVV.

V usage is TRBV5-6 and J usage is TRBJ1-3; the D is unclear. This CDR3 contains 15 residues. V dropped 2 bases and J dropped 2 bases, with 11 bases sitting between them. Per germline, CDR1 SGHDT and CDR2 YYEEEE. The CDR3 region has the DNA TGTGCCAGCAGCTTAGTCTATGATCCTGGAAACACCATATATTTT. It codes for CASSLVYDPGNTIYF. The full variable domain, with the rest looked up from reference TRBV5-6 and TRBJ1-3, is DAGVTQSPTHLIKTRGQQVTLRCSPKSGHDTVSWYQQALGQGPQFIFQYYEEEERQRGNFPDRFSGHQFPNYSSELNVNALLLGDSALYLCASSLVYDPGNTIYFGEGSWLTVV.

This clone occurred a few times. The rearrangement uses TRBV5-1 and TRBJ2-6; D perhaps matches TRBD1 (6 bases). V shed 2 bases and J shed 1 base, with 13 bases lying between them. Germline V gene data show CDR1 as SGHRS and CDR2 as YFSETQ. The CDR3 consists of 17 residues. CDR3 protein: CASSLTGSTSGANVLTF. CDR3 nucleotide sequence: TGCGCCAGCAGCTTAACAGGGTCCACGTCTGGGGCCAACGTCCTGACTTTC.

The chain combines TRBV18 with TRBJ1-2, with 7 bases fitting TRBD1. J lost 6 bases, V lost 2 bases, and 15 bases had no gene match. Looked up from germline, CDR1 is KGHSH and CDR2 is LQKENI. The length of the CDR3 is 17 residues. The DNA for the CDR3 is TGTGCCAGCTCACCAACGAGGGACAGCTCCAGGCGGCATGGCTACACCTTC. It codes for CASSPTRDSSRRHGYTF.

V is TRBV7-9 and J is TRBJ2-3; TRBD1 aligns across 9 bases. Germline CDR1 and CDR2: SEHNR and FQNEAQ (reference sequence). The V segment lost 5 bases and the J segment 10 bases; nucleotides outside the gene matches: 7. The CDR3 is 13 residues long. For the CDR3, the DNA is TGTGCCAGCAGCCTACCCGGACAGGGGTCGCAGTATTTT. It encodes CASSLPGQGSQYF.

The chain recombines TRBV29-1 with TRBJ2-3; either TRBD1 or TRBD2 may supply D (5 bases each). CDR1 is SQVTM and CDR2 is ANQGSEA in the germline V gene. CDR3 length equals 12 residues. Trimming removed 3 bases at V and 6 bases at J, with 10 bases between. For the CDR3, the DNA is TGCAGCGTTGAGAGGGGCGGGGATACGCAGTATTTT. Encoded protein: CSVERGGDTQYF.

The chain links TRBV5-4 to TRBJ1-5, with a weak D call TRBD1 (5 bases). There are 13 residues in the CDR3. V was trimmed by 0 bases and J by 8 bases, leaving 9 bases between them. The V gene's germline CDR1 is SGHNT and CDR2 YYREEE (reference sequence). The DNA for the CDR3 is TGTGCCAGCAGCTTGGGACGGGGGGAGCCCCAGCATTTT. It translates to CASSLGRGEPQHF.

The rearrangement joins TRBV5-1 to TRBJ2-2; D perhaps matches TRBD1 (5 bases). Germline V CDR1 and CDR2: SGHRS, YFSETQ. The CDR3 loop spans 15 amino acids. The germline V and J ends were trimmed by 4 bases and 4 bases, with 14 bases remaining between them. CDR3 sequence reads: CASSKDTHGTGELFF. CDR3 nucleotides: TGCGCCAGCAGCAAGGACACTCACGGCACCGGGGAGCTGTTTTTT.

V and J are TRBV6-5 and TRBJ1-2, with 7 bases aligning to TRBD1. There are 14 residues in the CDR3. Germline values: CDR1 MNHEY, CDR2 SVGAGI. V trimming: 6 bases; J trimming: 8 bases; junction bases outside the gene matches: 12. The CDR3 reads CASRRETGLKGYTF. The DNA of the CDR3 is TGTGCCAGCAGGAGGGAGACAGGGCTCAAGGGCTACACCTTC.

In this sample, this clone turned up once. The rearrangement joins TRBV5-5 to TRBJ1-4; the match to TRBD1 covers 7 bases. CDR1 and CDR2 from the germline V gene are SGHKS and YYEKEE (reference sequence). CDR3 length: 13 residues. V lost 4 bases and J lost 7; bases outside the gene matches: 4. CDR3: CASSPGGAEKLFF. CDR3 sequence (DNA): TGTGCCAGCAGCCCAGGGGGGGCTGAAAAACTGTTTTTT.

V usage is TRBV5-1 and J usage is TRBJ1-1; D call uncertain. Germline V lookup: CDR1 SGHRS, CDR2 YFSETQ. The CDR3 length is 13 residues. V lost 4 bases and J lost 2, with 9 bases in between. The DNA for the CDR3 is TGCGCCAGCAGCCCAAGTATAAACACTGAAGCTTTCTTT. Translated, it gives CASSPSINTEAFF.

This chain connects TRBV7-9 to TRBJ1-5; weak D call: TRBD1 (5 bases). CDR1 SEHNR and CDR2 FQNEAQ come from the germline V gene (reference sequence). This CDR3 comprises 16 residues. V shed 1 base and J shed 2 bases, with 12 bases lying between them. DNA of the CDR3: TGTGCCAGCAGCTTAGAAACCGGGGCCGGCAATCAGCCCCAGCATTTT. This codes for CASSLETGAGNQPQHF.

CDR3 region: CSVEGPLKDEQYF. The CDR3 bases are TGCAGCGTTGAGGGACCTCTAAAGGACGAGCAGTACTTC. The rearrangement joins TRBV29-1 to TRBJ2-7; TRBD1 or TRBD2 may be the D gene (5 bases each). In germline, CDR1 is SQVTM, CDR2 ANQGSEA. Trimming removed 3 bases from V and 5 bases from J, with 14 bases in between. The CDR3 is 13 residues long.

J is TRBJ2-7 and V is TRBV11-2; D ambiguous. Germline CDR1 reads SGHAT; CDR2 reads FQNNGV. V dropped 3 bases and J dropped 5 bases, with 5 bases sitting between them. This CDR3 is 11 amino acids long. The CDR3 DNA is TGTGCCAGCAGCTTGCTTCACGAGCAGTACTTC. It yields the protein CASSLLHEQYF.

The rearrangement uses TRBV10-3 and TRBJ1-2; D not resolved. V shed 0 bases and J shed 0 bases, with 11 bases lying between them. CDR3 length: 16 amino acids. From germline, CDR1 is ENHRY and CDR2 SYGVKD. CDR3 DNA: TGTGCCATCAGTGAGTCGATAGGGCTCACTAACTATGGCTACACCTTC. The encoded protein is CAISESIGLTNYGYTF.